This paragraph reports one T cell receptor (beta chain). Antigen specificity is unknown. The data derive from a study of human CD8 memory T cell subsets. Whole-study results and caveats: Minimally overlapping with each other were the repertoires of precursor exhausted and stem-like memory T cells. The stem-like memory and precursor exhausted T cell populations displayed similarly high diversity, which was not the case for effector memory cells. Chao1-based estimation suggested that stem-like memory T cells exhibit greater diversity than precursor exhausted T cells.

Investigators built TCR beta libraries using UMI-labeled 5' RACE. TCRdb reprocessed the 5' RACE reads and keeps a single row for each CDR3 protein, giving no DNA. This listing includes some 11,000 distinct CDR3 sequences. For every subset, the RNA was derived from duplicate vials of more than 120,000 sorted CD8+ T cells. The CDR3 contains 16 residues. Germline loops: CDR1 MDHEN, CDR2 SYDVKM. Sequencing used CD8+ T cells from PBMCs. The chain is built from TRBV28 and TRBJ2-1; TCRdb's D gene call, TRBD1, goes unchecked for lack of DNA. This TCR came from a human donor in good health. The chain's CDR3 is CASSLFDGGSYNEQFF.